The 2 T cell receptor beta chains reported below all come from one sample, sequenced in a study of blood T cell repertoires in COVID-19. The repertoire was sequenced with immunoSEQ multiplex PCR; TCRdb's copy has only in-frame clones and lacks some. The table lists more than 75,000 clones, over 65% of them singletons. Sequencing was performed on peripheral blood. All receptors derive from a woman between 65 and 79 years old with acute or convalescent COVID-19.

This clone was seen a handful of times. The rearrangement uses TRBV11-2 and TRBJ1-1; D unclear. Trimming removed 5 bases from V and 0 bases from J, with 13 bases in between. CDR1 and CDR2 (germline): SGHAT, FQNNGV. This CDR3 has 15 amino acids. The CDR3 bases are TGTGCCAGCAGCCATTCGCGGGTAATGAACACTGAAGCTTTCTTT. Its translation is CASSHSRVMNTEAFF. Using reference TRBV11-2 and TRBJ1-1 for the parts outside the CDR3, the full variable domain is EAGVAQSPRYKIIEKRQSVAFWCNPISGHATLYWYQQILGQGPKLLIQFQNNGVVDDSQLPKDRFSAERLKGVDSTLKIQPAKLEDSAVYLCASSHSRVMNTEAFFGQGTRLTVV.

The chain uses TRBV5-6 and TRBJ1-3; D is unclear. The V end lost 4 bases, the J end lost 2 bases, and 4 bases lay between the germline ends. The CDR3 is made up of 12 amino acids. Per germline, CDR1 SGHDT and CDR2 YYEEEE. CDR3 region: CASSGPGNTIYF. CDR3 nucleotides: TGTGCCAGCAGCGGGCCTGGAAACACCATATATTTT.